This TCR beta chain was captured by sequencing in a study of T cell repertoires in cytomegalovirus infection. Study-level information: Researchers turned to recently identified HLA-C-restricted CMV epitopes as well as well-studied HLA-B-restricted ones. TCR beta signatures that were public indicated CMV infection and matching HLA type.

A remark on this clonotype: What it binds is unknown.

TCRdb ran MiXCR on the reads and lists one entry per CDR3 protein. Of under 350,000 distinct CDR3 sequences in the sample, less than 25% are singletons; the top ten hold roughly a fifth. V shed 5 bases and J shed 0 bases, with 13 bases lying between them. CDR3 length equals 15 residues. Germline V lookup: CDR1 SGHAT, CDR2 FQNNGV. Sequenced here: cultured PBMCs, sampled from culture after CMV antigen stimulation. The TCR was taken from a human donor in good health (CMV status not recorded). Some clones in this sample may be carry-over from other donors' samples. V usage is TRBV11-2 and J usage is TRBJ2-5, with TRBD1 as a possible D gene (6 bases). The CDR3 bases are TGTGCCAGCAGCCCGATTACAGGGAACCAAGAGACCCAGTACTTC. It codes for CASSPITGNQETQYF.